This passage covers 8 T cell receptor beta chains from one sample sequenced in a study of regulatory T cells in long-lasting Graves disease. Building the TCR beta libraries relied on iRepertoire HTBI primers, and CDR3 regions underwent Arm-PCR. Using its own MiXCR run on the multiplex PCR reads, TCRdb lists one record per CDR3 protein. The top ten clones hold approximately 53% of a sample with over 250,000 distinct CDR3 sequences, 22% of them seen once. The time point is: persistent/refractory GD, antithyroid drugs over 5 years with positive TRAb. RNA extracted from PBMCs served as the sequencing template. The sequenced sample was peripheral blood mononuclear cells (PBMCs), obtained when the disease was refractory, from a patient treated with antithyroid drugs. Receptors originate from a female donor with Graves disease.

This clonotype was seen at least ten times. The genes are TRBV2 and TRBJ1-6; 7 bases fit TRBD1. Looked up from germline, CDR1 is SNHLY and CDR2 is FYNNEI. Trimming took 4 bases from V and 5 from J; bases not matched to a gene: 5. This CDR3 comprises 15 residues. DNA of the CDR3: TGTGCCAGCAGTGTCGGGGACAGTCATAATTCACCCCTCCACTTT. It is translated as CASSVGDSHNSPLHF.

A word on this clonotype: One junction end does not reproduce the germline sequence, and a read error may be involved. The rearrangement joins TRBV29-1 to TRBJ1-2; D remains ambiguous. The CDR3 is 12 residues long. CDR1 and CDR2 (germline): SQVTM, ANQGSEA. CDR3 sequence: CSVEDTNYGYTF. In DNA form, the CDR3 reads TGCAGCGTAGAAGATACTAACTATGGCTACACCTTC.

The chain is built from TRBV7-9 and TRBJ2-2; TRBD1 might be the D (6 bases). Germline V gene sequence: CDR1 SEHNR, CDR2 FQNEAQ (reference sequence). The CDR3 sequence is 11 residues long. Trimming took 5 bases from V and 8 from J, leaving 6 bases between them. DNA of the CDR3: TGTGCCAGCAGCACAGGGGGGGAGCTGTTTTTT. It codes for CASSTGGELFF.

This clonotype has at least ten counts. The chain links TRBV30 to TRBJ1-1; D is ambiguous. This CDR3 has 13 amino acids. Trimming cost V 4 bases and J 2 bases, with 11 bases left between them. Per germline, CDR1 GTSNPN and CDR2 SVGIG (reference sequence). The chain's CDR3 is CAWTPGFNTEAFF. The CDR3 DNA reads as TGTGCCTGGACTCCAGGTTTTAACACTGAAGCTTTCTTT.

This clonotype was observed a few times. The chain carries TRBV30 and TRBJ2-7, with a weak D call TRBD2 (5 bases). CDR1 and CDR2 (germline): GTSNPN, SVGIG (reference sequence). CDR3 length: 13 amino acids. Trimming removed 1 base at V and 5 bases at J, with 12 bases between. The CDR3: CAWSDRTGNEQYF. The CDR3, as DNA: TGTGCCTGGAGTGACCGGACGGGGAACGAGCAGTACTTC. The whole variable domain, remainder taken from reference TRBV30 and TRBJ2-7, is SQTIHQWPATLVQPVGSPLSLECTVEGTSNPNLYWYRQAAGRGLQLLFYSVGIGQISSEVPQNLSASRPQDRQFILSSKKLLLSDSGFYLCAWSDRTGNEQYFGPGTRLTVT.

This clonotype showed up just a few times. This sequence joins TRBV19 and TRBJ1-1, with a possible D match to TRBD1 (5 bases). Germline lookup yields CDR1 LNHDA and CDR2 SQIVND (reference sequence). V was pared by 8 bases and J by 0 bases, with 13 bases between. The length of the CDR3 is 14 residues. The DNA for the CDR3 is TGTGCCAGTGGAAAGGACACTTTGAACACTGAAGCTTTCTTT. Translation: CASGKDTLNTEAFF. Filled out from reference TRBV19 and TRBJ1-1, the complete variable domain reads DGGITQSPKYLFRKEGQNVTLSCEQNLNHDAMYWYRQDPGQGLRLIYYSQIVNDFQKGDIAEGYSVSREKKESFPLTVTSAQKNPTAFYLCASGKDTLNTEAFFGQGTRLTVV.

V is TRBV6-2 or TRBV6-3 and J is TRBJ2-5, with a weak D call TRBD2 (6 bases). With 0 bases removed from V and 5 bases from J, the gap between germline ends came to 10 bases. CDR3 length equals 14 residues. Germline V gene lookup returns CDR1 MNHEY and CDR2 SVGEGT. For the CDR3, the DNA is TGTGCCAGCAGTTACTCTCGCCTAGCGGAGACCCAGTACTTC. Protein product: CASSYSRLAETQYF.

This clonotype was seen repeatedly, ten times or more. CDR3 coding DNA: TGTGCCAGCAGCTTGTCGCAGAATACTAACTATGGCTACACCTTC. This encodes CASSLSQNTNYGYTF. This sequence joins TRBV5-8 and TRBJ1-2; D remains ambiguous. Per the germline V gene, CDR1 is SGHTS and CDR2 is YDEGEE. CDR3 length: 15 residues. The germline V and J ends were trimmed by 1 base and 0 bases, with 10 bases remaining between them.